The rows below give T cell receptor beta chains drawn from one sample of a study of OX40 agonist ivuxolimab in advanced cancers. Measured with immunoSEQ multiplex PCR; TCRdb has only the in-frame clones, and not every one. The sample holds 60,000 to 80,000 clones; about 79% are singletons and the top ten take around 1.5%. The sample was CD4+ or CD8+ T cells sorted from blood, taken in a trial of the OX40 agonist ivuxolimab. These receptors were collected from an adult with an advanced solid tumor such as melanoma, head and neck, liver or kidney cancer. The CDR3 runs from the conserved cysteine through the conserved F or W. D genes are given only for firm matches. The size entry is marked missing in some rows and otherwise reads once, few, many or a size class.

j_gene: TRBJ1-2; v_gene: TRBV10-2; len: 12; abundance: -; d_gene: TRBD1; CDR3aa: CASGGTGDGYTF; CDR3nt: TGCGCCAGCGGAGGGACAGGGGATGGCTACACCTTC
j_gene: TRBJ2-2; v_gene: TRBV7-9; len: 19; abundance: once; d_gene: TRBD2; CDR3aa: CASSLAPLAGYVNTGELFF; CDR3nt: TGTGCCAGCAGCTTAGCGCCGCTAGCGGGCTACGTGAACACCGGGGAGCTGTTTTTT
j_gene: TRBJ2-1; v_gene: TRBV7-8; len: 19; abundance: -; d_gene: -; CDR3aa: CASSLARAERTNLYNEQFF; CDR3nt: TGTGCCAGCAGCTTAGCGCGTGCGGAGCGCACAAATTTGTACAATGAGCAGTTCTTC
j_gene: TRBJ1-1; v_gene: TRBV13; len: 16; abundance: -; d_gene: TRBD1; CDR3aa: CASSYGQGGANTEAFF; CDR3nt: TGTGCCAGCAGCTATGGACAGGGTGGGGCGAACACTGAAGCTTTCTTT
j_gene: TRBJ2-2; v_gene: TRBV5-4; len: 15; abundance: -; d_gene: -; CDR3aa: CASRAGQTNTGELFF; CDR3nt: TGTGCCAGCAGGGCGGGACAGACGAACACCGGGGAGCTGTTTTTT
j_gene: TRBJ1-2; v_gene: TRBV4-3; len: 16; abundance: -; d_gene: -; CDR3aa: CASSQEGRVGNYGYTF; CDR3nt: TGCGCCAGCAGCCAAGAGGGCCGGGTCGGGAACTATGGCTACACCTTC
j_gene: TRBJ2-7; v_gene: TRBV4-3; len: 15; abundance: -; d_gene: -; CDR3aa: CASSQADLSSYEQYF; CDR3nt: TGCGCCAGCAGCCAAGCGGACCTGTCCTCCTACGAGCAGTACTTC
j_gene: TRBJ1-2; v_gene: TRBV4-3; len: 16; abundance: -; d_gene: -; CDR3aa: CASSQDKRVRPYGYTF; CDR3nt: TGCGCCAGCAGCCAAGACAAACGGGTCCGACCATATGGCTACACCTTC
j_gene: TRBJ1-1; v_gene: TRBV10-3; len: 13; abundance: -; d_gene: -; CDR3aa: CATQRDLNTEAFF; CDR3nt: TGTGCCACTCAGAGGGACCTGAACACTGAAGCTTTCTTT
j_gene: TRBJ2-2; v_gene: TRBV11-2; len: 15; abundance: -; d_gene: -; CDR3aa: CASSLTTSGAGELFF; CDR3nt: TGTGCCAGCAGCCTAACCACGTCGGGTGCCGGGGAGCTGTTTTTT
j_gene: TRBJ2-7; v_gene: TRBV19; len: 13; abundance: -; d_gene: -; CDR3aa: CASSGRSFYEQYF; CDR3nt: TGTGCCAGTAGTGGGCGCAGCTTCTACGAGCAGTACTTC
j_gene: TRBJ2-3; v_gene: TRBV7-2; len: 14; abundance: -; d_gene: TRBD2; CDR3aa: CASSFGLAGDTQYF; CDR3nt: TGTGCCAGCAGCTTTGGCCTAGCGGGAGATACGCAGTATTTT
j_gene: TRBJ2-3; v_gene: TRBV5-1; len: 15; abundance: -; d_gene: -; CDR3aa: CASSLAAGRTDTQYF; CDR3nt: TGCGCCAGCAGCTTGGCCGCGGGGCGCACAGATACGCAGTATTTT
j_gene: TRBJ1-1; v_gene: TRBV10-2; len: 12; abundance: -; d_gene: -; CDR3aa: CASSGQNTEAFF; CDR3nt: TGCGCCAGCAGCGGGCAGAACACTGAAGCTTTCTTT
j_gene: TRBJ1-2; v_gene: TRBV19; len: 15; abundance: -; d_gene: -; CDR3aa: CASSIELTPGYGYTF; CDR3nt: TGTGCCAGTAGTATAGAGTTAACTCCTGGCTATGGCTACACCTTC
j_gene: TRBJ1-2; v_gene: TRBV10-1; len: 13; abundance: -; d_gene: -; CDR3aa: CAEGGRAKYGYTF; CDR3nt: TGCGCCGAGGGGGGCAGGGCAAAATATGGCTACACCTTC
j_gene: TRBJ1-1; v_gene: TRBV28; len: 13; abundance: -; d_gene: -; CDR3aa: CASSPQDRLEAFF; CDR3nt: TGTGCCAGCAGTCCACAAGACAGGCTTGAAGCTTTCTTT
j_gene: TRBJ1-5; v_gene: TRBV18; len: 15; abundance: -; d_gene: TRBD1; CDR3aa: CASSRNRGSNQPQHF; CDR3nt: TGTGCCAGCTCACGGAACAGGGGTAGCAATCAGCCCCAGCATTTT
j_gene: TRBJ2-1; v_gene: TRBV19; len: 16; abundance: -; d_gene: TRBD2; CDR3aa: CASSILGREGRNEQFF; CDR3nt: TGTGCCAGTAGTATATTGGGGCGGGAGGGGCGGAATGAGCAGTTCTTC
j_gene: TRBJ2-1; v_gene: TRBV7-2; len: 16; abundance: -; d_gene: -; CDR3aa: CASSLSPMSSYNEQFF; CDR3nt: TGTGCCAGCAGCTTATCCCCGATGAGCTCCTACAATGAGCAGTTCTTC
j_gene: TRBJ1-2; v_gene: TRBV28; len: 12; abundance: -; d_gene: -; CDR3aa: CASRWSSYGYTF; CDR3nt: TGTGCCAGCAGATGGTCGTCCTATGGCTACACCTTC
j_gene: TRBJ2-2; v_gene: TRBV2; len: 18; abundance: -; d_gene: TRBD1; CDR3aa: CASSATWDRGLDTGELFF; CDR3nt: TGTGCCAGCAGTGCTACATGGGACAGGGGGCTTGACACCGGGGAGCTGTTTTTT
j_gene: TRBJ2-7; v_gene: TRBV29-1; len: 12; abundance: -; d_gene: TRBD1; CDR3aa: CSAGQGANEQYF; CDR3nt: TGCAGCGCGGGACAGGGGGCGAACGAGCAGTACTTC
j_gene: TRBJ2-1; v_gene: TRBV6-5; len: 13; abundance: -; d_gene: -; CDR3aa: CASSGPGIYEQFF; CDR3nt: TGTGCCAGCAGTGGGCCAGGGATTTACGAGCAGTTCTTC
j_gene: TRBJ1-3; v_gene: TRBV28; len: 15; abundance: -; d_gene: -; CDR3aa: CAVTGTVSSGNTIYF; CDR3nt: TGTGCAGTTACCGGGACGGTGAGCTCTGGAAACACCATATATTTT
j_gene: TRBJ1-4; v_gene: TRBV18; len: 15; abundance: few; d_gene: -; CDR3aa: CASSSGREMQEKLFF; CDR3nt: TGTGCCAGCTCCTCCGGACGGGAGATGCAGGAAAAACTGTTTTTT
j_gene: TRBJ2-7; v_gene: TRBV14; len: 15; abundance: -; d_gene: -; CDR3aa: CASSQLQGISYEQYF; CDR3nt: TGTGCCAGCAGCCAGTTACAGGGTATATCCTACGAGCAGTACTTC
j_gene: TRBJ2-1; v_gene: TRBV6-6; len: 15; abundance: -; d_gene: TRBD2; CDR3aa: CASIYGTSGSFEQFF; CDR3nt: TGTGCCAGCATCTACGGGACTAGCGGGAGTTTTGAGCAGTTCTTC
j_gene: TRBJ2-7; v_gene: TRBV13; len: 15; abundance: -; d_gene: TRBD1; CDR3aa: CASSARDRGIYEQYF; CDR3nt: TGTGCCAGCAGCGCCCGGGACAGGGGGATCTACGAGCAGTACTTC
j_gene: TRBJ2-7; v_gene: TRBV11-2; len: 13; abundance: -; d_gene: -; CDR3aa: CASSLASEYEQYF; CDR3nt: TGTGCCAGCAGCTTAGCGTCCGAATACGAGCAGTACTTC
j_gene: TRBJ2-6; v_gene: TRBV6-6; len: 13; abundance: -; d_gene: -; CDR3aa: CASKVAGANVLTF; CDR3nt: TGTGCCAGCAAGGTGGCTGGGGCCAACGTCCTGACTTTC
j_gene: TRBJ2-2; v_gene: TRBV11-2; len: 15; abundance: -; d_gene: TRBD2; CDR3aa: CASSYPGLNTGELFF; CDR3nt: TGTGCCAGCAGCTACCCGGGACTAAACACCGGGGAGCTGTTTTTT